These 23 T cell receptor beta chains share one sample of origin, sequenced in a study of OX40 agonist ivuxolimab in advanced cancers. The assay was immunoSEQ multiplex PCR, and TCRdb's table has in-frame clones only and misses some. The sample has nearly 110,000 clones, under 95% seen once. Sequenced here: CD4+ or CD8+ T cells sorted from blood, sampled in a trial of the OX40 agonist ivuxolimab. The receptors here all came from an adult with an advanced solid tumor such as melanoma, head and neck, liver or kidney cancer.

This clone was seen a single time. The CDR3 nucleotides are TGTGCCAGCAGCGCAAGGGGGCGCGGGTATGGCTACACCTTC. Encoded protein: CASSARGRGYGYTF. This chain joins TRBV5-6 and TRBJ1-2, with 7 bases aligning to TRBD1. This CDR3 has 14 residues. V was clipped by 4 bases and J by 5 bases; unmatched bases: 8. Germline V CDR1 and CDR2: SGHDT, YYEEEE.

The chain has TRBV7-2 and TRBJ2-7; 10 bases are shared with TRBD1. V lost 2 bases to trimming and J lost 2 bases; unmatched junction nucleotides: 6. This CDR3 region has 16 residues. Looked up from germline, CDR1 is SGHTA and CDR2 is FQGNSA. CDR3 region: CASSLPPGQGPYEQYF. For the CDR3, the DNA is TGTGCCAGCAGCTTACCTCCGGGACAGGGGCCCTACGAGCAGTACTTC.

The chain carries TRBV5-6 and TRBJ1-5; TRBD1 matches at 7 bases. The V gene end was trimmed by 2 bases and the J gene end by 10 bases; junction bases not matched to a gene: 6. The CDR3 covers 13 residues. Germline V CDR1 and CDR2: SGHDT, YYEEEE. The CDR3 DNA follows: TGTGCCAGCAGCTTCGGACAGGTCCATCCCCAGCATTTT. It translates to CASSFGQVHPQHF.

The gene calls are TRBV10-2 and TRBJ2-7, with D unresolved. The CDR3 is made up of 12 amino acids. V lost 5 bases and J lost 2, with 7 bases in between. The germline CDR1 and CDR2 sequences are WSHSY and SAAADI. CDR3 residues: CASSPQAYEQYF. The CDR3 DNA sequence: TGCGCCAGCAGTCCTCAGGCCTACGAGCAGTACTTC.

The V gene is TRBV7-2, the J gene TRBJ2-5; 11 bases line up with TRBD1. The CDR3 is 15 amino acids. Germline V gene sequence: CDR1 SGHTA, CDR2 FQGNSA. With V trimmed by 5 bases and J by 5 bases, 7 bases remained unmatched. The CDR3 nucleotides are TGTGCCAGCAGCAGCCGGACAGGGGGCCGGGAGACCCAGTACTTC. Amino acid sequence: CASSSRTGGRETQYF.

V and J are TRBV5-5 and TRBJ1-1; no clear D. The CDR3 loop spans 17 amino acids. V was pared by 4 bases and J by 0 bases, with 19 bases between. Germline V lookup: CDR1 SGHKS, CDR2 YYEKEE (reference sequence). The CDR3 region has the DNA TGTGCCAGCAGCGCCGTTCGCTCAGGCGGTTTGAACACTGAAGCTTTCTTT. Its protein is CASSAVRSGGLNTEAFF.

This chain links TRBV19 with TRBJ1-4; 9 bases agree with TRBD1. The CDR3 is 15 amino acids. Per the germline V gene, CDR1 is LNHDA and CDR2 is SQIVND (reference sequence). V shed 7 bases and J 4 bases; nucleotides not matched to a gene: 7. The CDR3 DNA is TGTGCCAGTATGGATTGGGGACAGGGTAATGAAAAACTGTTTTTT. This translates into CASMDWGQGNEKLFF.

CDR3 DNA sequence: TGTGCCAGTACTTCCTACGGGGGAAAGGACAATCAGCCCCAGCATTTT. It is translated as CASTSYGGKDNQPQHF. The chain carries TRBV19 and TRBJ1-5; D possibly corresponds to TRBD1 (5 bases). CDR1 and CDR2 from the germline V gene are LNHDA and SQIVND (reference sequence). Deletions cut 7 bases from V and 3 bases from J, with 19 bases between. This CDR3 region has 16 residues.

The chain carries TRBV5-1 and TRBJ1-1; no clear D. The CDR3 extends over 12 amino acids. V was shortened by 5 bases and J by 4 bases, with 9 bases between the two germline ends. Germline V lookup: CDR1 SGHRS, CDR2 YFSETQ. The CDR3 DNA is TGCGCCAGCAGGGTGGAGGGCACTGAAGCTTTCTTT. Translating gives CASRVEGTEAFF. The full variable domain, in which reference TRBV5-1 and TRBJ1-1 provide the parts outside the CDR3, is KAGVTQTPRYLIKTRGQQVTLSCSPISGHRSVSWYQQTPGQGLQFLFEYFSETQRNKGNFPGRFSGRQFSNSRSEMNVSTLELGDSALYLCASRVEGTEAFFGQGTRLTVV.

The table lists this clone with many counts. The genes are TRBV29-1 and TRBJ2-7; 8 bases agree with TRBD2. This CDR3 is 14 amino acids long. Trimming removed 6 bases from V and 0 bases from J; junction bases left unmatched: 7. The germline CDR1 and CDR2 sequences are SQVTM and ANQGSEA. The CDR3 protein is CSVNPGTSSYEQYF. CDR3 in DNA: TGCAGCGTAAACCCCGGGACTAGCTCCTACGAGCAGTACTTC.

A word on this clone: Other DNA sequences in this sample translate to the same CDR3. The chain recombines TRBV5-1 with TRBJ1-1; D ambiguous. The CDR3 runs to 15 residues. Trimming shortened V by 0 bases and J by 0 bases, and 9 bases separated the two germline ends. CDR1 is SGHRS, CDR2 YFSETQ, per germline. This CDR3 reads CASSLGGQMNTEAFF. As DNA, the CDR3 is TGCGCCAGCAGCTTGGGAGGGCAGATGAACACTGAAGCTTTCTTT.

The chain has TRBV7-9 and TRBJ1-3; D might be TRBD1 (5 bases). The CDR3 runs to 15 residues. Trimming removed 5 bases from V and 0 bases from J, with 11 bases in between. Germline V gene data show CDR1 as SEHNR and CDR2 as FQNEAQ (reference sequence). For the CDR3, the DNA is TGTGCCAGCAGCCCCTCAGGGAGCTCTGGAAACACCATATATTTT. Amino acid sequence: CASSPSGSSGNTIYF. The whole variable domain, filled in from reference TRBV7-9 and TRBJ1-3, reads DTGVSQNPRHKITKRGQNVTFRCDPISEHNRLYWYRQTLGQGPEFLTYFQNEAQLEKSRLLSDRFSAERPKGSFSTLEIQRTEQGDSAMYLCASSPSGSSGNTIYFGEGSWLTVV.

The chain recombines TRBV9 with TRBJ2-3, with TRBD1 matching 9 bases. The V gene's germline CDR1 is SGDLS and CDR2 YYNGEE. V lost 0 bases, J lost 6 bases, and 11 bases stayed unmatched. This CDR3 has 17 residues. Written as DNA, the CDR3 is TGTGCCAGCAGCGTAGCCCTTACCCGGGACAGGGACGATACGCAGTATTTT. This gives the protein CASSVALTRDRDDTQYF.

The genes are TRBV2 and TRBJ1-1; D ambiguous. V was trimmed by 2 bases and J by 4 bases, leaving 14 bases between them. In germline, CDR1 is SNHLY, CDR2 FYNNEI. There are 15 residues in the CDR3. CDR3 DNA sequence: TGTGCCAGCAGTGAACTCGATATGTTGGCCACTGAAGCTTTCTTT. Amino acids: CASSELDMLATEAFF.

The CDR3 region has the DNA TGTGCCAGTAAGGGAGACCTCTCCTACAATGAGCAGTTCTTC. This encodes CASKGDLSYNEQFF. This rearrangement joins TRBV19 to TRBJ2-1; TRBD2 might be the D (5 bases). This CDR3 has 14 residues. Trimming shortened V by 7 bases and J by 0 bases, and 10 bases separated the two germline ends. CDR1 is LNHDA and CDR2 is SQIVND in the germline V gene (reference sequence). Filled out from reference TRBV19 and TRBJ2-1, the complete variable domain reads DGGITQSPKYLFRKEGQNVTLSCEQNLNHDAMYWYRQDPGQGLRLIYYSQIVNDFQKGDIAEGYSVSREKKESFPLTVTSAQKNPTAFYLCASKGDLSYNEQFFGPGTRLTVL.

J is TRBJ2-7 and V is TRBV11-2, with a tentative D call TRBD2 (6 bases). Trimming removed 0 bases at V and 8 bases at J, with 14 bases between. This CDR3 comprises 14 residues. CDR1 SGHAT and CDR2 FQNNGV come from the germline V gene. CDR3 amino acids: CASSLEGGHGKQYF. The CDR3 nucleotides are TGTGCCAGCAGCTTAGAGGGGGGTCATGGAAAGCAGTACTTC.

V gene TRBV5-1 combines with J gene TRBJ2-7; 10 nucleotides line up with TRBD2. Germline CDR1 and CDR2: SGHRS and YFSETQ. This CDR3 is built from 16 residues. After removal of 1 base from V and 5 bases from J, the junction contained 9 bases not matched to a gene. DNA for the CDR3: TGCGCCAGCAGCTTGACTATCGGGACTAGCGTACACGAGCAGTACTTC. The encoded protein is CASSLTIGTSVHEQYF. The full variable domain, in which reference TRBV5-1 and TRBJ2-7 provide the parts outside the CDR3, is KAGVTQTPRYLIKTRGQQVTLSCSPISGHRSVSWYQQTPGQGLQFLFEYFSETQRNKGNFPGRFSGRQFSNSRSEMNVSTLELGDSALYLCASSLTIGTSVHEQYFGPGTRLTVT.

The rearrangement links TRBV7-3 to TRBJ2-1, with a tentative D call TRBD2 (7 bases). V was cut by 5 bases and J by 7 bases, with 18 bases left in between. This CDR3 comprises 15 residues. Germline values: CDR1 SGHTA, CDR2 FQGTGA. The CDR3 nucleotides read TGTGCCAGCAGCCCCAGGGGAGGGTCGGTGAATGAGCAGTTCTTC. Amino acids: CASSPRGGSVNEQFF.

CDR3 protein: CSVEGGAMNTEAFF. The CDR3 region has the DNA TGCAGCGTTGAAGGGGGGGCCATGAACACTGAAGCTTTCTTT. The chain recombines TRBV29-1 with TRBJ1-1; perhaps TRBD1 as D (6 bases). The CDR3 covers 14 residues. Deletions cut 1 base from V and 0 bases from J, with 9 bases between. The germline CDR1 and CDR2 sequences are SQVTM and ANQGSEA.

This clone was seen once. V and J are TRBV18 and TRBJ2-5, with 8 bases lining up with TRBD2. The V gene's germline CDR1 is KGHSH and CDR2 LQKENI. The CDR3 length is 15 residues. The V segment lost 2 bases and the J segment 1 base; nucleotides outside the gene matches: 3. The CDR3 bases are TGTGCCAGCTCACCAAGCGGGGGCATCCAAGAGACCCAGTACTTC. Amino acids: CASSPSGGIQETQYF.

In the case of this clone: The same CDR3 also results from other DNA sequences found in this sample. The CDR3 DNA sequence: TGTGCCAGCTCATCGGGACAGGGGTTGACTGAAGCTTTCTTT. It encodes CASSSGQGLTEAFF. This chain joins TRBV18 and TRBJ1-1; 10 bases match TRBD1. Germline V gives CDR1 KGHSH, CDR2 LQKENI. Germline trimming cut 5 bases from V and 5 bases from J; bases unmatched to any gene: 5. The length of the CDR3 is 14 residues.

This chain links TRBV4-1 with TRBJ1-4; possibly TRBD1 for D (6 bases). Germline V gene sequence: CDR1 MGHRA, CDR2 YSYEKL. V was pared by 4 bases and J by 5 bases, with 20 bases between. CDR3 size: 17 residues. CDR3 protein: CASSLRPAGGPNEKLFF. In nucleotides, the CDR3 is TGCGCCAGCAGCCTGCGCCCTGCGGGGGGGCCCAATGAAAAACTGTTTTTT.

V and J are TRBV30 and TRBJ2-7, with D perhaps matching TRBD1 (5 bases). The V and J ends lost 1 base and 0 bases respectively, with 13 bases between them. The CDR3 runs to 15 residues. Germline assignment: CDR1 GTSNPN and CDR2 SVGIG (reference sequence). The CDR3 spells CAWSAGRLRSYEQYF. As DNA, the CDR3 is TGTGCCTGGAGTGCAGGGCGGCTACGCTCCTACGAGCAGTACTTC.